This T cell receptor (beta chain) was profiled in a study of T cell responses to AZD1222 COVID-19 vaccine (dated by TCRdb to 2020 to 2022). Background for the entire study: AZD1222 recipients whose second dose came at about 4 weeks and those whose second dose came at about 12 weeks were combined into one group, since spike-specific TCR depth and breadth did not differ between the two schedules. A total of over 230 trial participants underwent TCR sequencing, of whom some 210 received two doses of AZD1222 and about 25 received two doses of the MenACWY control vaccine. Trial participants were enrolled into age subgroups of 18-55, 56-69 and 70-plus years, which contained 148, 28 and 57 TCR-sequenced participants, respectively. Here is what the overall study found, with its caveats: Reportedly, close to half of the unique spike-specific TCRs recognized epitopes lying outside the regions that are mutated in the B.1.351 and B.1.1.7 variants. Conclusions about previously exposed vaccinees were limited because only six AZD1222 recipients were SARS-CoV-2 seropositive at baseline. In the small 56-69-year group, the increase in depth fell short of significance, most likely because of low power. Because no day 14 peak-response samples were available, repertoires were characterized only after the peak T cell response. Participants were mostly white British and included more females than males, and it was suggested by the authors that clonal diversity may have been underestimated. The vaccine-associated CD4 TCRs covered the entire spike protein, and the dominant responses fell in regions 160-218 and 743-854. A significant rise in spike-specific TCR breadth and depth was observed after two AZD1222 doses relative to day 0 and relative to MenACWY recipients.

The CDR3 regions of human TCRbeta chains were subjected to immunosequencing. In the source study's methods: TCRs in the repertoires were matched against a reference library of SARS-CoV-2-specific TCRs that had been generated with the MIRA antigen-specificity platform. Breadth was defined as the fraction of unique TCRs that were SARS-CoV-2-associated. Depth was defined as the fraction of total T cells that were SARS-CoV-2-associated. Using the MIRA data, each spike-specific TCR was assigned both to the spike region to which the TCR was reactive and to a CD4 or CD8 class. Log10-transformed breadth and depth values were compared by one-way ANOVA with Sidak's multiple comparisons tests. Not all clones reach the TCRdb copy of this immuneACCESS table, which keeps in-frame sequences only. Checked studies attribute under half of the gap to unresolved V genes and leave the rest unexplained. That table gives V, J and clone size, and the DNA gave D and trimming. Present in this sample are 120,000 to 150,000 clones, about 93% of which were seen just once. 1.5% to 2% of the sample goes to the ten largest clones.

Details on this clone: The clone's antigen remains unknown. Base qualities are not at hand, and no much larger clone is one base apart.

This sample's time point label indicates: baseline before first vaccination. Vaccinee samples were obtained from the UK trials COV001 and COV002, which included a single-blind randomized controlled phase 2/3 trial of AZD1222 (ChAdOx1 nCoV-19) in healthy adults. For TCRbeta chain sequencing, PBMC samples from trial participants were taken at day 0 and at day 28 after the second dose. This sample comprised peripheral blood, obtained on day 0 of AZD1222 vaccination. This receptor was taken from an adult in good health.

Read as DNA, the sequence is TGTGCCAGCAGCCATCAGAGCGGGGGGCCCTACAATGAGCAGTTCTTC. It codes for CASSHQSGGPYNEQFF. The V gene is TRBV4-2 and the J gene is TRBJ2-1, and TRBD2 matches 9 of the central bases. The CDR3 spans 16 residues, from the cysteine through the phenylalanine. Only CDR3 DNA is held: 48 bases, read in frame from base 1. The germline V and J ends show losses of 3 bases and 2 bases respectively, and no gene match explains 5 bases of the junction. Sequences LGHNA (CDR1) and YNFKEQ (CDR2) are obtained from the germline V gene.